The clone carrying this TCR beta chain appeared once. Its antigen remains unidentified. The data derive from a study of radiation and T cells in renal cell carcinoma. This CDR3 spans 15 amino acids. Germline-derived CDR1 and CDR2 are SGDLS and YYNGEE. With V trimmed by 5 bases and J by 4 bases, 11 bases remained unmatched. Sample time point: blood 4 weeks post-SBRT, at nephrectomy. Treatment in this sample: 15 Gy SBRT to primary tumor, nephrectomy 4 weeks later. TCRdb's copy holds only in-frame clones and misses some; the assay was immunoSEQ multiplex PCR. The sample has just under 150,000 clones, approximately 86% seen once; the top ten hold 15% to 20%. Study findings and constraints: Pretreatment tumor biopsies were lacking, so baseline clonotypes are unknown. In blood, top tumor clones expanded by 2 weeks, shrinking by 4.

This chain connects TRBV9 to TRBJ1-2, with TRBD1 identical over 7 bases. This clonotype was sampled from a woman between 50 and 59 years old with renal cell carcinoma. The source material was blood, sampled from a patient whose treatment included radiotherapy and nephrectomy. As DNA, the CDR3 is TGTGCCAGCAGTCTTAACTCAGGGGGAGGCTATGGCTACACCTTC. Translated, it gives CASSLNSGGGYGYTF.